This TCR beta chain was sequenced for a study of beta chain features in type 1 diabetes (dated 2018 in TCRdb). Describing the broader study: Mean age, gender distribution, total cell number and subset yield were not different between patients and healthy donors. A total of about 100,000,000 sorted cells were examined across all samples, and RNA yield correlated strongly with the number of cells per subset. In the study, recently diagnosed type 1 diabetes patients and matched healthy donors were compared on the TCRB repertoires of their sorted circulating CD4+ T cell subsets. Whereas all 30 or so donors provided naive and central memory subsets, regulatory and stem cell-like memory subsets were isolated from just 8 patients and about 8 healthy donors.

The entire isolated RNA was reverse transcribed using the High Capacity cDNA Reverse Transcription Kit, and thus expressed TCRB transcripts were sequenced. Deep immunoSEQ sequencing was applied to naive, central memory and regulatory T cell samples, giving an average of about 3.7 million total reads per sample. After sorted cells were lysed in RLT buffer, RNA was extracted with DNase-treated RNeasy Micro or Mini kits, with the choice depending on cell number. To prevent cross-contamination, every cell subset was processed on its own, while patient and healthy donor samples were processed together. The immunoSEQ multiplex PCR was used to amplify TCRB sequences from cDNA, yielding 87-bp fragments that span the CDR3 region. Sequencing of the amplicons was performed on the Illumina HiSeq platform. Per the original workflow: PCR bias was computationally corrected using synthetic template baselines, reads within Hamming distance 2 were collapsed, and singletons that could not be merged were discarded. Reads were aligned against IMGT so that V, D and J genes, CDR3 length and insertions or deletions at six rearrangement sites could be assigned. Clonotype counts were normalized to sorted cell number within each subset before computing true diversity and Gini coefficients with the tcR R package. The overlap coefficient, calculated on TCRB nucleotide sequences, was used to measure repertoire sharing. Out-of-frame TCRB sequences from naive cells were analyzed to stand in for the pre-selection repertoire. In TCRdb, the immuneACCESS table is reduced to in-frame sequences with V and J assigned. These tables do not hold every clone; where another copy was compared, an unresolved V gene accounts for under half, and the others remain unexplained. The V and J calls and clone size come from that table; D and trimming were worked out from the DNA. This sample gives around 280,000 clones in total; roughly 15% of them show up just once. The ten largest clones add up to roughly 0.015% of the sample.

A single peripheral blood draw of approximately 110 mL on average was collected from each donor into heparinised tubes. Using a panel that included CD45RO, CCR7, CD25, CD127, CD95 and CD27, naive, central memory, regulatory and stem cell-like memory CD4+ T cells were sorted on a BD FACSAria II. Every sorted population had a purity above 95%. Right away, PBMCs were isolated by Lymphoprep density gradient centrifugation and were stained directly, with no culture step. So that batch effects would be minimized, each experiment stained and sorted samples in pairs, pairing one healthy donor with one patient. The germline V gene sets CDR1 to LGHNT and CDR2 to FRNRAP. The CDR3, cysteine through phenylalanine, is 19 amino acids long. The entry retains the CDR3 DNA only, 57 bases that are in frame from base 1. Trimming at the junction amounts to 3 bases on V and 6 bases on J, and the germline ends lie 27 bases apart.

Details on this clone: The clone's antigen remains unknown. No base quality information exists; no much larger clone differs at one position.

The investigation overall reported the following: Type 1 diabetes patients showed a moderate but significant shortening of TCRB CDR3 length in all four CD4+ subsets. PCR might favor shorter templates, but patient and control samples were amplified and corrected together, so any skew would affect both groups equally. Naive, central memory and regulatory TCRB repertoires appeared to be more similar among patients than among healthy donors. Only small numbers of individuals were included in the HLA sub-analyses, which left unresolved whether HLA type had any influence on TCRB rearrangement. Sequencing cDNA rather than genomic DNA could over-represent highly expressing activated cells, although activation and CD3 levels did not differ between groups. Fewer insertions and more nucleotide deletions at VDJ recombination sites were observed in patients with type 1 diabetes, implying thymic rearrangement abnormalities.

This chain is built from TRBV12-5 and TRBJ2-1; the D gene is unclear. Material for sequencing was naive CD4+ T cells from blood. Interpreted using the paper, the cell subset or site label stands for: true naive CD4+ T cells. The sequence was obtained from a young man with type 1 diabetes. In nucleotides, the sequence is TGTGCTAGTGGTTTCTACAGCCCAGGCAACCCGCGATTGTTCAATGAGCAGTTCTTC. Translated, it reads CASGFYSPGNPRLFNEQFF.